These T cell receptor beta chains were read from a single sample in a study of blood T cell repertoires in COVID-19. Sequencing was performed with immunoSEQ multiplex PCR; in TCRdb, only in-frame clones are kept and a portion is missing. The table shows some 150,000 clones, with approximately 86% occurring only once. Input material: peripheral blood. These receptors all come from a man between 65 and 85 years old with acute or convalescent COVID-19. Both conserved end residues are trimmed from each CDR3. A D gene is named only where the DNA matches it firmly.

d_call: TRBD2
cdr3_length: 14
v_call: TRBV6-6
cdr3_aa: ASSYHLSGRAYEQY

d_call: .
cdr3_length: 12
v_call: TRBV3-1/TRBV3-2
cdr3_aa: ASSQDGQHYGYT

d_call: TRBD1
cdr3_length: 13
v_call: TRBV9
cdr3_aa: ASSPRQGVNGELF

d_call: .
cdr3_length: 13
v_call: TRBV28
cdr3_aa: ASSLTGLGNTEAF

d_call: .
cdr3_length: 12
v_call: TRBV27
cdr3_aa: ASSLAAVSGEQF

d_call: .
cdr3_length: 10
v_call: TRBV5-1
cdr3_aa: ASSEQGYEQY

d_call: TRBD1
cdr3_length: 12
v_call: TRBV25-1
cdr3_aa: ASSVQGGREKLF

d_call: TRBD2
cdr3_length: 12
v_call: TRBV19
cdr3_aa: ASSDTSGRVEQF

d_call: TRBD1
cdr3_length: 16
v_call: TRBV28
cdr3_aa: ASSNRLTGGWGTGELF

d_call: .
cdr3_length: 12
v_call: TRBV3-1/TRBV3-2
cdr3_aa: ASSPWLLMGGAF

d_call: TRBD1
cdr3_length: 12
v_call: TRBV5-1
cdr3_aa: ASSLWDSPYEQY

d_call: .
cdr3_length: 11
v_call: TRBV7-8
cdr3_aa: ASSFQANYGYT

d_call: .
cdr3_length: 15
v_call: TRBV28
cdr3_aa: ASSFPHLTETTYEQY

d_call: TRBD1
cdr3_length: 13
v_call: TRBV5-1
cdr3_aa: ASSLSHRGDDEQY

d_call: .
cdr3_length: 14
v_call: TRBV5-8
cdr3_aa: ASSLGAGGNSDTQY

d_call: TRBD1
cdr3_length: 11
v_call: TRBV29-1
cdr3_aa: SVSGTGANEQY

d_call: .
cdr3_length: 13
v_call: TRBV6-5
cdr3_aa: ASSLTAISGNTIY

d_call: .
cdr3_length: 11
v_call: TRBV5-1
cdr3_aa: ASSLEGQSEAF

d_call: TRBD2
cdr3_length: 13
v_call: TRBV5-6
cdr3_aa: ASSPSGRAGYEQF

d_call: TRBD2
cdr3_length: 11
v_call: TRBV2
cdr3_aa: ASQGLADNEQF

d_call: .
cdr3_length: 10
v_call: TRBV29-1
cdr3_aa: SERTAQETQY

d_call: TRBD1
cdr3_length: 11
v_call: TRBV19
cdr3_aa: ASSPGTGRGYT

d_call: .
cdr3_length: 9
v_call: TRBV28
cdr3_aa: ASSPLNEQF

d_call: .
cdr3_length: 13
v_call: TRBV28
cdr3_aa: ASSFPPGVNTEAF

d_call: .
cdr3_length: 12
v_call: TRBV5-1
cdr3_aa: ASSLVGAPETQY

d_call: .
cdr3_length: 11
v_call: TRBV5-1
cdr3_aa: ASRPQGGYGYT

d_call: TRBD2
cdr3_length: 13
v_call: TRBV6-5
cdr3_aa: ASSYGTSGTYEQY

d_call: TRBD1
cdr3_length: 16
v_call: TRBV18
cdr3_aa: ASSPPGRQDREVETQY

d_call: .
cdr3_length: 14
v_call: TRBV27
cdr3_aa: ASSGRGLGVNTEAF

d_call: TRBD1
cdr3_length: 13
v_call: TRBV5-1
cdr3_aa: ASSLRQGDTGELF

d_call: TRBD1
cdr3_length: 12
v_call: TRBV19
cdr3_aa: ASSIGGDRFEAF

d_call: .
cdr3_length: 12
v_call: TRBV27
cdr3_aa: ASTRTSPGHEQY

d_call: .
cdr3_length: 12
v_call: TRBV5-4
cdr3_aa: ASSLGGVTGELF

d_call: .
cdr3_length: 13
v_call: TRBV27
cdr3_aa: ASSSTLSGYNEQF

d_call: TRBD1
cdr3_length: 12
v_call: TRBV19
cdr3_aa: ASSHDRGGQPQH

d_call: TRBD2
cdr3_length: 14
v_call: TRBV11-3
cdr3_aa: ASSLMREVRYNEQF

d_call: .
cdr3_length: 13
v_call: TRBV5-1
cdr3_aa: ASSLGSPRTYTQY

d_call: .
cdr3_length: 10
v_call: TRBV2
cdr3_aa: ASSYSQETQY

d_call: .
cdr3_length: 13
v_call: TRBV5-1
cdr3_aa: ASSLAPGVGNTIY

d_call: .
cdr3_length: 13
v_call: TRBV6-4
cdr3_aa: ASSEDLQGVDTQY

d_call: .
cdr3_length: 14
v_call: TRBV19
cdr3_aa: ASSTRRLVSNQPQH

d_call: .
cdr3_length: 11
v_call: TRBV6-5
cdr3_aa: ASTSDRSYEQY

d_call: .
cdr3_length: 9
v_call: TRBV28
cdr3_aa: ASSPRGEQY

d_call: TRBD2
cdr3_length: 12
v_call: TRBV4-2
cdr3_aa: ASSQGRLAGEQY

d_call: .
cdr3_length: 14
v_call: TRBV4-1
cdr3_aa: ASSQEPYGRGDEQF

d_call: .
cdr3_length: 11
v_call: TRBV2
cdr3_aa: ASSEPFILEQY

d_call: TRBD1
cdr3_length: 12
v_call: TRBV11-3
cdr3_aa: ASSSGQNTYEQY

d_call: .
cdr3_length: 12
v_call: TRBV5-6
cdr3_aa: ASSLRGYQETQY

d_call: .
cdr3_length: 12
v_call: TRBV6-5
cdr3_aa: ASSTSAAGWGYT

d_call: TRBD1
cdr3_length: 14
v_call: TRBV3-1/TRBV3-2
cdr3_aa: ASSQTLTGATDTQY

d_call: TRBD2
cdr3_length: 13
v_call: TRBV7-2
cdr3_aa: ASSLDGLADYEQY

d_call: .
cdr3_length: 9
v_call: TRBV29-1
cdr3_aa: SAGATTEAF

d_call: .
cdr3_length: 12
v_call: TRBV9
cdr3_aa: ASSVVAGSYEQY

d_call: TRBD2
cdr3_length: 12
v_call: TRBV10-3
cdr3_aa: AISRAGAIDEQF

d_call: .
cdr3_length: 12
v_call: TRBV9
cdr3_aa: ASSAYRDGQPQH